This T cell receptor beta chain emerged from a study of blood T cell repertoires in COVID-19. Study-wide context: The analysed material was cDNA or gDNA that came from T cells, B-cell-depleted T cells, or PBMCs.

Per germline, CDR1 MNHEY and CDR2 SVGAGI. V shed 5 bases, J shed 3 bases, and the junction held 7 bases outside the gene matches. The CDR3 loop spans 14 amino acids. This table comes from immunoSEQ multiplex PCR, and its TCRdb copy is limited to in-frame clones, with some not included. The sample lists 90,000 to 120,000 clones; about four fifths were seen once. The V call is TRBV6-5, the J call TRBJ2-7; 7 bases agree with TRBD2. The clonotype was recovered from a woman of 80 years or more with active or convalescent COVID-19. The sequencing sample was made of peripheral blood. The CDR3, as DNA: TGTGCCAGCAGTCCCCCGGGGGGAGTCTACGAGCAGTACTTC. Encoded protein: CASSPPGGVYEQYF.